This is a list of T cell receptor beta chains from one sample in a study of T cell responses to AZD1222 COVID-19 vaccine. The method was immunoSEQ multiplex PCR; TCRdb's version includes in-frame clones alone and lacks a portion of them. The profile shows about 100,000 clones, over 75% of them singletons. Source: peripheral blood, taken 28 days after the second AZD1222 dose. All receptors come from an adult who received the AZD1222 COVID-19 vaccine. CDR3s include the opening cysteine and the closing phenylalanine or tryptophan. The D gene is left open where the match is weak. The listing skips clone size in some rows; elsewhere it reads once, few, many or a size class.

>TRBV9|NA|TRBJ2-6|NA
TGTGCCAGCAGCGTTGCTTCCTCTGGGGCCAACGTCCTGACTTTC
CASSVASSGANVLTF
>TRBV28|TRBD2|TRBJ2-1|NA
TGTGCCAGCAGTTTATTCGCTAGCGGTGGCAATGAGCAGTTCTTC
CASSLFASGGNEQFF
>TRBV29-1|TRBD1|TRBJ2-3|NA
TGCAGCGTCGAAGGACAGGGGCTCGCAGATACGCAGTATTTT
CSVEGQGLADTQYF
>TRBV9|TRBD2|TRBJ2-2|NA
TGTGCCAGCAGCGTACCGGGACTAAACACCGGGGAGCTGTTTTTT
CASSVPGLNTGELFF
>TRBV7-5|NA|TRBJ1-1|NA
TGTGCCAGAAGCTGGGCCAGGGAGGACACTGAAGCTTTCTTT
CARSWAREDTEAFF
>TRBV6-2/TRBV6-3|TRBD1|TRBJ1-2|NA
TGTGCCAGCAGTCCGGGGACAGCCTTAAACTATGGCTACACCTTC
CASSPGTALNYGYTF
>TRBV4-1|NA|TRBJ1-2|few
TGCGCCAGCAGCCCCGACGTTAACTATGGCTACACCTTC
CASSPDVNYGYTF
>TRBV7-8|NA|TRBJ1-3|NA
TGTGCCAGCAGCCGGGGACGTAGCTCTGGAAACACCATATATTTT
CASSRGRSSGNTIYF
>TRBV5-4|NA|TRBJ2-7|NA
TGTGCCAGCAGCCTCCCAGACAGGAGCTCCTACGAGCAGTACTTC
CASSLPDRSSYEQYF
>TRBV6-1|NA|TRBJ2-7|NA
TGTGCCAGCAGTGACCCCCCAGGGGAGTACGAGCAGTACTTC
CASSDPPGEYEQYF
>TRBV28|NA|TRBJ1-3|NA
TGTGCCAGCACCCAGGCCCACGGGGGAGGAAACACCATATATTTT
CASTQAHGGGNTIYF
>TRBV5-6|NA|TRBJ2-7|NA
TGTGCCAGCAGCCCAGGCTCCTACGAGCAGTACTTC
CASSPGSYEQYF
>TRBV21-1|NA|TRBJ2-2|NA
TGTGCCAGCAGCTCTCGGCAGGGGGTCGCCGGGGAGCTGTTTTTT
CASSSRQGVAGELFF
>TRBV6-5|TRBD2|TRBJ2-1|NA
TGTGCCAGCAGTTTAGGACTAGCGGGAGTGCATGAGCAGTTCTTC
CASSLGLAGVHEQFF
>TRBV27|NA|TRBJ1-2|NA
TGTGCCAGCAGTTTATCTTCCCCTAACTATGGCTACACCTTC
CASSLSSPNYGYTF
>TRBV24-1|TRBD1|TRBJ2-5|NA
TGTGCCACCAGTGGACAGGGAGAGACCCAGTACTTC
CATSGQGETQYF
>TRBV15|NA|TRBJ1-2|NA
TGTGCCACCAGCACCAGAGCCTATGGCTACACCTTC
CATSTRAYGYTF